This TCR beta chain is from a study of cytomegalovirus exposure and HLA in healthy donors. Study results and caveats: Prior analysis indicated that the majority of TCR beta V segments exhibited productivity approximately 87% or approximately 30% of the time.

PCR employed 60 Vbeta and 13 Jbeta primers. Data came from immunoSEQ multiplex PCR; TCRdb stores just in-frame clones and leaves some out. The sample lists around 200,000 clones; about 85% were seen once. The germline V gene encodes CDR1 MGHRA and CDR2 YSYEKL. CDR3 length: 15 residues. Trimming took off 3 bases at V and 14 bases at J, with 20 bases between the two ends. About this clone itself: As yet, its antigen is unknown.

The TCR originated in a woman aged 50 to 60 in good health and CMV-seropositive. V is TRBV4-1 and J is TRBJ1-6; no reliable D call. Input material: PBMCs. The CDR3, as DNA: TGCGCCAGCAGCCATTATCATGACACGGTTGGAACCCTCCACTTT. Translating gives CASSHYHDTVGTLHF.